This T cell receptor (beta chain) was observed in a study of blood T cells in healthy people across ages. Every sample had a minimum of 6 million PBMCs isolated. On this clonotype itself: The antigen is not known. The junction and the germline gene differ at one end; a read error may be behind it.

The study's findings and limits: PBMC samples, being unsorted, prevented any conclusive comparison of naive and antigen-experienced cells.

A second PCR of about 7 to 12 cycles used a sample-barcoded 5' primer and a J-beta primer mix. One entry per CDR3 protein, called by TCRdb with MiXCR from the 5' RACE reads. The sample lists approximately 400,000 distinct CDR3 sequences, roughly half seen once, with 51% in the top ten. Germline V gene data show CDR1 as SGHDT and CDR2 as YYEEEE. The CDR3 contains 11 residues. This receptor was identified in a man between 60 and 75 years old in good health. Sequenced: blood. This sequence joins TRBV5-6 and TRBJ1-1; D ambiguous. The CDR3 spells CAGSRYTEAFF. The CDR3 nucleotides are TGTGCCGGCAGCAGGTACACTGAAGCTTTCTTT. Complete variable domain (other parts from reference TRBV5-6 and TRBJ1-1): DAGVTQSPTHLIKTRGQQVTLRCSPKSGHDTVSWYQQALGQGPQFIFQYYEEEERQRGNFPDRFSGHQFPNYSSELNVNALLLGDSALYLCAGSRYTEAFFGQGTRLTVV.